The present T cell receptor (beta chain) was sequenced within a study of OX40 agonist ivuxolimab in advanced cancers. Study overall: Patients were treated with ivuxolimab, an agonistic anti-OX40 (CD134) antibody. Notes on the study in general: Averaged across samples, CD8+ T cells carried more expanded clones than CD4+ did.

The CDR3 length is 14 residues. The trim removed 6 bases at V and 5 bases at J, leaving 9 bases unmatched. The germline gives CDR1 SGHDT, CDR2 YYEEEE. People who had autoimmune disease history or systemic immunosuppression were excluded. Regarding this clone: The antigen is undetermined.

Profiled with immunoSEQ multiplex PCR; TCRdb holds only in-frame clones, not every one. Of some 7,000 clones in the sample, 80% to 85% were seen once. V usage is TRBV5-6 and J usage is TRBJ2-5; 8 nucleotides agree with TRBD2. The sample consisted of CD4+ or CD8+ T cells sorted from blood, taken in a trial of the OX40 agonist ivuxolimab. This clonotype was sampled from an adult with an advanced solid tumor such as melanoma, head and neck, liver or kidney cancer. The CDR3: CASNRGGPLETQYF. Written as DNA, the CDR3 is TGTGCCAGCAATCGGGGGGGGCCTCTGGAGACCCAGTACTTC. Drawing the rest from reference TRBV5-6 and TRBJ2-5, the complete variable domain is DAGVTQSPTHLIKTRGQQVTLRCSPKSGHDTVSWYQQALGQGPQFIFQYYEEEERQRGNFPDRFSGHQFPNYSSELNVNALLLGDSALYLCASNRGGPLETQYFGPGTRLLVL.